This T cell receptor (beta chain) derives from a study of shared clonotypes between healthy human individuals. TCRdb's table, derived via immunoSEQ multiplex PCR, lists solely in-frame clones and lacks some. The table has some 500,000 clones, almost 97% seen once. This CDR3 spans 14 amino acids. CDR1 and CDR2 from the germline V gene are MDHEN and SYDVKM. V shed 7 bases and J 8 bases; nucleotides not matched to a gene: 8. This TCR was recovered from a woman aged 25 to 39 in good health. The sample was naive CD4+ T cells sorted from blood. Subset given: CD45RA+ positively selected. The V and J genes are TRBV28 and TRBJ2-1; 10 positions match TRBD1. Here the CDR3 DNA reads TGTGCCAGCAACCGGGACAGGGGTTTCGATGAGCAGTTCTTC. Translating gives CASNRDRGFDEQFF. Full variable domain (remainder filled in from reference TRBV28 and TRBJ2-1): DVKVTQSSRYLVKRTGEKVFLECVQDMDHENMFWYRQDPGLGLRLIYFSYDVKMKEKGDIPEGYSVSREKKERFSLILESASTNQTSMYLCASNRDRGFDEQFFGPGTRLTVL.